The 19 T cell receptor beta chains below were found in one sample sequenced in a study of cytomegalovirus exposure and HLA in healthy donors. The method was immunoSEQ multiplex PCR; TCRdb's version includes in-frame clones alone and lacks a portion of them. The profile shows 55,000 to 65,000 clones, about 92% of them singletons. The specimen was PBMCs. The receptors shown here come from a man younger than 35 in good health and CMV-seronegative.

This clone was observed a handful of times. The rearrangement uses TRBV27 and TRBJ2-3; possibly TRBD2 for D (6 bases). There are 14 residues in the CDR3. The germline CDR1 and CDR2 sequences are MNHEY and SMNVEV (reference sequence). V lost 6 bases and J 5 bases, leaving 15 bases between the germline ends. CDR3 in DNA: TGTGCCAGCAGATCCGGGACCGGGGGAGATACGCAGTATTTT. Translating gives CASRSGTGGDTQYF.

The CDR3 loop reads CASSSVNQPQHF. The CDR3 nucleotides read TGTGCCAGCAGCTCGGTCAATCAGCCCCAGCATTTT. The chain uses TRBV28 and TRBJ1-5; D is ambiguous. V was clipped by 6 bases and J by 3 bases, with 6 bases between them. CDR3 size: 12 residues. CDR1 MDHEN and CDR2 SYDVKM come from the germline V gene.

The rearrangement uses TRBV7-3 and TRBJ1-1; D perhaps matches TRBD1 (6 bases). CDR1 is SGHTA, CDR2 FQGTGA, per germline. The CDR3 length is 13 residues. V was pared by 5 bases and J by 7 bases, with 14 bases between. The CDR3 spells CASSIRRQDEAFF. CDR3 nucleotides: TGTGCCAGCAGCATACGAAGACAGGATGAAGCTTTCTTT.

The gene calls are TRBV27 and TRBJ2-1; D perhaps matches TRBD2 (6 bases). The CDR3 is 16 amino acids. Trimming left V 6 bases short and J 12 bases short, with 27 bases between. The germline V gene encodes CDR1 MNHEY and CDR2 SMNVEV (reference sequence). Here the CDR3 DNA reads TGTGCCAGCAGCTCCGAGCGGGTTCCCCCCCTGAAGGGGCAGTTCTTC. It yields the protein CASSSERVPPLKGQFF.

The J gene is TRBJ1-2, the V gene TRBV28; a weak D match, TRBD1 (6 bases). This CDR3 is built from 15 residues. V gave up 6 bases and J gave up 3 bases, with 17 bases separating them. Germline CDR1 reads MDHEN; CDR2 reads SYDVKM. CDR3 residues: CASSPRDKMYYGYTF. The CDR3, as DNA: TGTGCCAGCAGCCCCCGGGACAAGATGTACTATGGCTACACCTTC.

The chain uses TRBV10-3 and TRBJ2-7, with 7 bases lining up with TRBD2. With V trimmed by 2 bases and J by 3 bases, 7 bases remained unmatched. CDR3 length: 15 amino acids. Germline lookup yields CDR1 ENHRY and CDR2 SYGVKD. The CDR3 here is CAISERSGGNYEQYF. In DNA, the CDR3 is TGTGCCATCAGTGAGAGGTCGGGAGGTAACTACGAGCAGTACTTC.

The gene calls are TRBV28 and TRBJ1-1; TRBD1 is a possible D gene (5 bases). The CDR3 has 14 residues. Trimming took 1 base from V and 2 from J, leaving 8 bases between them. Germline assignment: CDR1 MDHEN and CDR2 SYDVKM. The CDR3 loop is CASSLSGVNTEAFF. The CDR3 DNA reads TGTGCCAGCAGTTTATCGGGGGTAAACACTGAAGCTTTCTTT.

V gene TRBV6-5 combines with J gene TRBJ2-1, with D possibly being TRBD2 (6 bases). CDR3 length equals 13 residues. CDR1 is MNHEY and CDR2 is SVGAGI in the germline V gene. Trimming removed 6 bases from V and 7 bases from J, with 13 bases in between. The CDR3 nucleotides read TGTGCCAGCAGCCGGGACTTAATTAATGAGCAGTTCTTC. The encoded protein is CASSRDLINEQFF.

The chain uses TRBV2 and TRBJ2-2; TRBD2 might be the D (6 bases). The V end was cut by 2 bases, the J end by 4 bases, with 11 bases between. This CDR3 is 15 amino acids long. Germline V gives CDR1 SNHLY, CDR2 FYNNEI. The CDR3 DNA is TGTGCCAGCAGTGAAAGAAGGGGAGGCACCGGGGAGCTGTTTTTT. It specifies CASSERRGGTGELFF. Based on the CDR3 plus reference TRBV2 and TRBJ2-2, the full variable domain is EPEVTQTPSHQVTQMGQEVILRCVPISNHLYFYWYRQILGQKVEFLVSFYNNEISEKSEIFDDQFSVERPDGSNFTLKIRSTKLEDSAMYFCASSERRGGTGELFFGEGSRLTVL.

The gene calls are TRBV9 and TRBJ1-1, with D unresolved. There are 13 residues in the CDR3. V dropped 2 bases and J dropped 4 bases, with 9 bases sitting between them. CDR1 and CDR2 (germline): SGDLS, YYNGEE. CDR3 region: CASSVTRGTEAFF. In DNA form, the CDR3 reads TGTGCCAGCAGCGTTACCCGAGGCACTGAAGCTTTCTTT.

The rearrangement links TRBV28 to TRBJ1-4; TRBD1 matches at 7 bases. Germline V lookup: CDR1 MDHEN, CDR2 SYDVKM. CDR3 length: 14 amino acids. V trimming: 4 bases; J trimming: 4 bases; junction bases outside the gene matches: 3. CDR3 in DNA: TGTGCCAGCAGTTCCGGGACAGTTAATGAAAAACTGTTTTTT. Encoded protein: CASSSGTVNEKLFF. Full variable domain (remainder filled in from reference TRBV28 and TRBJ1-4): DVKVTQSSRYLVKRTGEKVFLECVQDMDHENMFWYRQDPGLGLRLIYFSYDVKMKEKGDIPEGYSVSREKKERFSLILESASTNQTSMYLCASSSGTVNEKLFFGSGTQLSVL.

This clone has a single count. The V and J genes are TRBV28 and TRBJ2-5, with TRBD1 matching 8 bases. J lost 5 bases, V lost 4 bases, and 3 bases had no gene match. The V gene's germline CDR1 is MDHEN and CDR2 SYDVKM. The CDR3 has 13 residues. The CDR3 loop is CASSSTGGETQYF. DNA of the CDR3: TGTGCCAGCAGTTCCACAGGGGGGGAGACCCAGTACTTC. The full variable domain, its missing parts supplied by reference TRBV28 and TRBJ2-5, is DVKVTQSSRYLVKRTGEKVFLECVQDMDHENMFWYRQDPGLGLRLIYFSYDVKMKEKGDIPEGYSVSREKKERFSLILESASTNQTSMYLCASSSTGGETQYFGPGTRLLVL.

The chain joins TRBV11-3 to TRBJ2-1; D uncertain. The CDR3 runs to 12 residues. V was cut by 0 bases and J by 8 bases, with 5 bases left in between. Germline CDR1 reads SGHNT; CDR2 reads YENEEA. Written as DNA, the CDR3 is TGTGCCAGCAGCTTAGATATCCATGAGCAGTTCTTC. Translating gives CASSLDIHEQFF.

V is TRBV28 and J is TRBJ1-1; D is undetermined. This CDR3 region has 13 residues. From germline, CDR1 is MDHEN and CDR2 SYDVKM. V was pared by 5 bases and J by 4 bases, with 11 bases between. CDR3 in amino acids: CASSPLGPTEAFF. For the CDR3, the DNA is TGTGCCAGCAGTCCCTTGGGCCCCACTGAAGCTTTCTTT.

Written as DNA, the CDR3 is TGTGCCAGCAGCAAGCGATCCGGGACAGGGAACACTGAAGCTTTCTTT. It yields the protein CASSKRSGTGNTEAFF. The chain carries TRBV9 and TRBJ1-1, with 8 bases fitting TRBD1. After removal of 4 bases from V and 1 base from J, the junction contained 9 bases not matched to a gene. Germline CDR1 SGDLS, CDR2 YYNGEE. The CDR3 length is 16 residues.

V gene TRBV6-5 combines with J gene TRBJ1-2; D unresolved. V was trimmed by 5 bases and J by 9 bases, leaving 13 bases between them. This CDR3 is 12 amino acids long. CDR1 and CDR2 from the germline V gene are MNHEY and SVGAGI. The CDR3 nucleotides are TGTGCCAGCAGTCCCCTGGGCGGGAGCTACACCTTC. The encoded protein is CASSPLGGSYTF.

The chain joins TRBV29-1 to TRBJ2-2, with D unresolved. The CDR3 has 12 residues. V lost 5 bases and J lost 4, with 8 bases in between. CDR1 SQVTM and CDR2 ANQGSEA come from the germline V gene. CDR3 in amino acids: CSVLGRTGELFF. For the CDR3, the DNA is TGCAGCGTTCTGGGCCGCACCGGGGAGCTGTTTTTT.

The V gene is TRBV7-2, the J gene TRBJ2-3; 8 nucleotides match TRBD2. The CDR3 loop spans 15 amino acids. CDR1 is SGHTA, CDR2 FQGNSA, per germline. The J segment lost 5 bases and the V segment lost 3 bases, leaving 7 bases of the junction unmatched. The CDR3 DNA follows: TGTGCCAGCAGCTTTACGGGAGGGCCCGAAGATACGCAGTATTTT. It encodes CASSFTGGPEDTQYF.

V is TRBV9 and J is TRBJ2-7; 7 nucleotides agree with TRBD2. The CDR3 has 15 amino acids. V was clipped by 1 base and J by 2 bases; unmatched bases: 6. The germline CDR1 and CDR2 sequences are SGDLS and YYNGEE. CDR3 loop: CASSVRVGTTYEQYF. The DNA for the CDR3 is TGTGCCAGCAGCGTAAGAGTGGGGACTACCTACGAGCAGTACTTC.